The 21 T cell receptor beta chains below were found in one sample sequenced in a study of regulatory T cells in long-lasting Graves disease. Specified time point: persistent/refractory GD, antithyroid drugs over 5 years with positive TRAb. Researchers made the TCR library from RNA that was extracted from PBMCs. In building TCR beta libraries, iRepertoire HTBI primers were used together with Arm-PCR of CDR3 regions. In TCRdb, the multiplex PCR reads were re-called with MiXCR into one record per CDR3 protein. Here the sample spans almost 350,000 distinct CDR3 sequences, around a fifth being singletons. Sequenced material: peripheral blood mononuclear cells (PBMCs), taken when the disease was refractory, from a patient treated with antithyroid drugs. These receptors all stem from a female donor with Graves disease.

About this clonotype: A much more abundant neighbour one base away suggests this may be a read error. In DNA, the CDR3 is TGTACCAGCAAAGATAATATCGGGGGTCGTCAGCCCCAGCATTTT. Amino acid sequence: CTSKDNIGGRQPQHF. The chain couples TRBV12-3 or TRBV12-4 to TRBJ1-5; D perhaps matches TRBD1 (5 bases). This CDR3 is 15 amino acids long.

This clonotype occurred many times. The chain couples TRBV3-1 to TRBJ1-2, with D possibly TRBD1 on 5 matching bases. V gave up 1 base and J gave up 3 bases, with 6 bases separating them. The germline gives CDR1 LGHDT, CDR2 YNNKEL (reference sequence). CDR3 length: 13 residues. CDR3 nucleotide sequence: TGTGCCAGCAGCCAAGTAGGGGACTATGGCTACACCTTC. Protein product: CASSQVGDYGYTF.

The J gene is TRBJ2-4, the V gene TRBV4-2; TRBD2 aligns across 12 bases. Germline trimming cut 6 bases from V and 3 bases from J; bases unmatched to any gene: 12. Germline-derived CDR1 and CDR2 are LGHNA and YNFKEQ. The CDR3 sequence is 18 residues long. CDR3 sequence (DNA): TGTGCCAGCAGTGGGACTAGCGGGCGCGATGTTGTCAAAAACATTCAGTACTTC. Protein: CASSGTSGRDVVKNIQYF.

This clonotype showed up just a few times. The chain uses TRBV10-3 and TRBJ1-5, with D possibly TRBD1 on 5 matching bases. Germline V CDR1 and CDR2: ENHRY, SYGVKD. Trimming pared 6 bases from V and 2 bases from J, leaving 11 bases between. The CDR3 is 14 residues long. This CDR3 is CAISLGGGNQPQHF. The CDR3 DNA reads TGTGCCATCAGCCTGGGGGGGGGCAATCAGCCCCAGCATTTT.

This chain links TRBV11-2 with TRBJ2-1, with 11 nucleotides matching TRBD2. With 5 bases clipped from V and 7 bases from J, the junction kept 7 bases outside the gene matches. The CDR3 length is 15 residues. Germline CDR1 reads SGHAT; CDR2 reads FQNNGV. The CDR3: CASSLLAGGDNEQFF. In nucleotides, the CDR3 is TGTGCCAGCAGCCTATTAGCGGGGGGGGATAATGAGCAGTTCTTC.

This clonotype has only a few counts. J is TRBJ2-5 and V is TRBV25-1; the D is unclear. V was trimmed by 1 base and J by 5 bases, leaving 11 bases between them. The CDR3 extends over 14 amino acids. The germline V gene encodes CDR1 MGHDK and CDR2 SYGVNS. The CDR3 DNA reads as TGTGCCAGCAGTGAATTGCCAGGAGTGGAGACCCAGTACTTC. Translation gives CASSELPGVETQYF.

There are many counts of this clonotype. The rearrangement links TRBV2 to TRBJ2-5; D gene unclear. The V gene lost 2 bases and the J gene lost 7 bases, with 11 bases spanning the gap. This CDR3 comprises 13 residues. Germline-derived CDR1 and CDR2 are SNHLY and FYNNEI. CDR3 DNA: TGTGCCAGCAGTGAACATGGAAGGTGGACCCAGTACTTC. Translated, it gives CASSEHGRWTQYF.

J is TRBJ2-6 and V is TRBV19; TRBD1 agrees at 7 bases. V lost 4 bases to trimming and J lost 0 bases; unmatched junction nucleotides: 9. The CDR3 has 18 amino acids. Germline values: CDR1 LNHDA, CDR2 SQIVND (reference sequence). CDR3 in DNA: TGTGCCAGTAGTAGCACCGGGACAGACCTCTCTGGGGCCAACGTCCTGACTTTC. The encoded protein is CASSSTGTDLSGANVLTF.

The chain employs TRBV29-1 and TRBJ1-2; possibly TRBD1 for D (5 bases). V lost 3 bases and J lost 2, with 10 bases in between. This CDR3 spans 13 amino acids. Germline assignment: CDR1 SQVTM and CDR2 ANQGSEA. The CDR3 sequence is CSVEGGSNYGYTF. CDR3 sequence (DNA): TGCAGCGTTGAGGGGGGTTCCAACTATGGCTACACCTTC.

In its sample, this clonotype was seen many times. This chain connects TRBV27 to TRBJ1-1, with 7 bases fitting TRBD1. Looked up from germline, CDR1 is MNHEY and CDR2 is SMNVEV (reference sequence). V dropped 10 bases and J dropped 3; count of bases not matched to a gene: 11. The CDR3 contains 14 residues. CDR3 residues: CATKATGAYTEAFF. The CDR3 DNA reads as TGTGCCACCAAAGCCACAGGGGCATACACTGAAGCTTTCTTT.

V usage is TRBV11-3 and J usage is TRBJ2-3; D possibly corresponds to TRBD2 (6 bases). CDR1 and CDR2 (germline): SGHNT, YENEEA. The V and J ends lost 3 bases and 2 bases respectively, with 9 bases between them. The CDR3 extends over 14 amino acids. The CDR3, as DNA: TGTGCCAGCAGCTTGGGACTCTTCACAGATACGCAGTATTTT. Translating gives CASSLGLFTDTQYF.

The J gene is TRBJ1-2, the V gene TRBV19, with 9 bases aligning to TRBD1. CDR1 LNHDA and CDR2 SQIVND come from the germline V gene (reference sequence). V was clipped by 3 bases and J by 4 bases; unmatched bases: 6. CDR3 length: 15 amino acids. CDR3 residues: CASSIGTGGTYGYTF. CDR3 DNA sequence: TGTGCCAGTAGTATTGGAACAGGGGGCACCTATGGCTACACCTTC. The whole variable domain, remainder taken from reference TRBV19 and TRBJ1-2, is DGGITQSPKYLFRKEGQNVTLSCEQNLNHDAMYWYRQDPGQGLRLIYYSQIVNDFQKGDIAEGYSVSREKKESFPLTVTSAQKNPTAFYLCASSIGTGGTYGYTFGSGTRLTVV.

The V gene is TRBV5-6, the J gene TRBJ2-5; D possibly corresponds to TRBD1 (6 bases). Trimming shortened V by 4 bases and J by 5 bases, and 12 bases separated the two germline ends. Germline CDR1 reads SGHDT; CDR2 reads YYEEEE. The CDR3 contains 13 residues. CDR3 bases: TGTGCCAGCAGCCCGGCAGGGGTGGAGACCCAGTACTTC. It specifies CASSPAGVETQYF.

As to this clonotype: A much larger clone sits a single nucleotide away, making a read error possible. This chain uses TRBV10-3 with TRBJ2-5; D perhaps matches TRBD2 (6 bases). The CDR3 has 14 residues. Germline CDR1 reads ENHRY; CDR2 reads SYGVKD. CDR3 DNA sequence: TGTGCCATCAGTGAGGGGGCGGACCGGGAGACCCGGTACTTC. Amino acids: CAISEGADRETRYF.

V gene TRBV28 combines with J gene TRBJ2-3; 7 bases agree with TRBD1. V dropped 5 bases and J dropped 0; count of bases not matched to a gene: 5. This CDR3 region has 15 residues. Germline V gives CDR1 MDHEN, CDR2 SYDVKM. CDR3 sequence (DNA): TGTGCCAGCAGTCTGACAGGGCAAAGCACAGATACGCAGTATTTT. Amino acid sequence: CASSLTGQSTDTQYF.

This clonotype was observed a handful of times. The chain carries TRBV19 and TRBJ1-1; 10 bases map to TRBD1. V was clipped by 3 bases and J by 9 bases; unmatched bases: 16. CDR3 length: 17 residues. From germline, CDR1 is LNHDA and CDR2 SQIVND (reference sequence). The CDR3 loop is CASSIPRDRGNEAKAFF. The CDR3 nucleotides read TGTGCCAGTAGTATTCCCCGGGACAGGGGAAATGAGGCTAAAGCTTTCTTT.

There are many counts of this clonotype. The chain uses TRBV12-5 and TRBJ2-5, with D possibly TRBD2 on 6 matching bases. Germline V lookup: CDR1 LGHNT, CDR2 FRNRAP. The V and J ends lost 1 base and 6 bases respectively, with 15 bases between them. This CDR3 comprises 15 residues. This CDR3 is CASGLGDSGAKTQYF. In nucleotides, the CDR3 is TGTGCTAGTGGTTTGGGGGACTCAGGCGCGAAGACCCAGTACTTC.

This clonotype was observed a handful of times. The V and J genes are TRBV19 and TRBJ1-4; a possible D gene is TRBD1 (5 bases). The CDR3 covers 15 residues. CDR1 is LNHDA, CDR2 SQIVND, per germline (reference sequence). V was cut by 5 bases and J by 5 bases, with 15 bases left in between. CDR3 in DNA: TGTGCCAGTAGTCCCCGAGCGGGGGGGAATGAAAAACTGTTTTTT. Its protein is CASSPRAGGNEKLFF.

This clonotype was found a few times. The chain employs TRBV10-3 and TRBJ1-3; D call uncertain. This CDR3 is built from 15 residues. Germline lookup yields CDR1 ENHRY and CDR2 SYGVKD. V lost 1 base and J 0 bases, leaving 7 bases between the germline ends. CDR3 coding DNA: TGTGCCATCAGTGAGTGGGGAGTCTCTGGAAACACCATATATTTT. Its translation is CAISEWGVSGNTIYF.

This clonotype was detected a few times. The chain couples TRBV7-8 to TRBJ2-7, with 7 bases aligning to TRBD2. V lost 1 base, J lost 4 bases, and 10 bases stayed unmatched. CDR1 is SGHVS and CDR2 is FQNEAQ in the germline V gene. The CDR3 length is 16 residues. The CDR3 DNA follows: TGTGCCAGCAGCTTAGTGCGGGCGGGAGCGGGGTACGAGCAGTACTTC. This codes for CASSLVRAGAGYEQYF.

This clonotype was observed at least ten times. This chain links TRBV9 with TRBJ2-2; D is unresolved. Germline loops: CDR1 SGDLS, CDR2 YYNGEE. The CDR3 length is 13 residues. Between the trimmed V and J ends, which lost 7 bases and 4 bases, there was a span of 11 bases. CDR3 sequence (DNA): TGTGCCAGCGCCGACTTGTTCACCGGGGAGCTGTTTTTT. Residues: CASADLFTGELFF.